The 17 T cell receptor beta chains in this list originate from one sample, sequenced in a study of cytomegalovirus exposure and HLA in healthy donors. TCRdb's table, derived via immunoSEQ multiplex PCR, lists solely in-frame clones and lacks some. The repertoire includes some 170,000 clones, approximately 86% of them detected once, and about 2.1% sits in the top ten. The sequenced material came from PBMCs. The receptors derive from a man under 40 in good health and CMV-seropositive.

The rearrangement uses TRBV7-2 and TRBJ1-2, with D perhaps matching TRBD1 (5 bases). CDR1 and CDR2 (germline): SGHTA, FQGNSA. CDR3 length: 13 amino acids. Trimming removed 2 bases at V and 5 bases at J, with 9 bases between. The CDR3 DNA reads as TGTGCCAGCAGCTTACTTACAGGATATGGCTACACCTTC. Its translation: CASSLLTGYGYTF.

The chain joins TRBV5-8 to TRBJ2-1; D perhaps matches TRBD2 (5 bases). V was pared by 0 bases and J by 8 bases, with 15 bases between. Germline lookup yields CDR1 SGHTS and CDR2 YDEGEE. CDR3 length: 15 amino acids. The CDR3 region has the DNA TGTGCCAGCAGCTTGGGAGGGTCCTGGGCGGATGAGCAGTTCTTC. It codes for CASSLGGSWADEQFF. The whole variable domain, remainder taken from reference TRBV5-8 and TRBJ2-1, is EAGVTQSPTHLIKTRGQQATLRCSPISGHTSVYWYQQALGLGLQFLLWYDEGEERNRGNFPPRFSGRQFPNYSSELNVNALELEDSALYLCASSLGGSWADEQFFGPGTRLTVL.

The V and J genes are TRBV7-2 and TRBJ2-5; D unclear. Trimming left V 7 bases short and J 5 bases short, with 8 bases between. Germline V gene sequence: CDR1 SGHTA, CDR2 FQGNSA. The CDR3 has 11 residues. CDR3 sequence reads: CASKSQETQYF. In nucleotides, the CDR3 is TGTGCCAGCAAATCCCAGGAGACCCAGTACTTC.

J is TRBJ1-1 and V is TRBV5-1; weak D call: TRBD1 (5 bases). V lost 3 bases to trimming and J lost 1 base, with 7 bases between them. The CDR3 loop spans 13 amino acids. The germline V gene has CDR1 SGHRS and CDR2 YFSETQ. This CDR3 reads CASSYTGNTEAFF. In DNA form, the CDR3 reads TGCGCCAGCAGCTACACAGGGAACACTGAAGCTTTCTTT.

This clone was picked up one time. The chain carries TRBV9 and TRBJ2-1; 8 bases match TRBD2. The CDR3 runs to 17 residues. J gave up 5 bases and V 0 bases, and 10 bases lay outside the gene matches. CDR1 and CDR2 from the germline V gene are SGDLS and YYNGEE. The CDR3 DNA reads TGTGCCAGCAGCGTAGAGGTGGGTAGCGGGGCTCACAATGAGCAGTTCTTC. It codes for CASSVEVGSGAHNEQFF.

The chain joins TRBV19 to TRBJ2-5, with a possible D match to TRBD2 (5 bases). With 8 bases removed from V and 4 bases from J, the gap between germline ends came to 17 bases. Per germline, CDR1 LNHDA and CDR2 SQIVND (reference sequence). The CDR3 is made up of 14 amino acids. CDR3 residues: CASGLLGMVETQYF. CDR3 sequence (DNA): TGTGCCAGTGGCCTACTAGGAATGGTAGAGACCCAGTACTTC.

This clone was detected only a few times. The chain combines TRBV7-9 with TRBJ1-2, with 9 nucleotides matching TRBD1. V trimming: 5 bases; J trimming: 1 base; junction bases outside the gene matches: 8. The CDR3 runs 16 residues. The germline gives CDR1 SEHNR, CDR2 FQNEAQ (reference sequence). CDR3 in amino acids: CASSTGDRAINYGYTF. CDR3 DNA: TGTGCCAGCAGCACAGGGGACAGGGCCATTAACTATGGCTACACCTTC. The variable domain in full, completed from reference TRBV7-9 and TRBJ1-2, reads DTGVSQNPRHKITKRGQNVTFRCDPISEHNRLYWYRQTLGQGPEFLTYFQNEAQLEKSRLLSDRFSAERPKGSFSTLEIQRTEQGDSAMYLCASSTGDRAINYGYTFGSGTRLTVV.

The J gene is TRBJ2-4, the V gene TRBV7-9, with D possibly being TRBD2 (5 bases). Germline loops: CDR1 SEHNR, CDR2 FQNEAQ (reference sequence). The CDR3 contains 15 residues. V gave up 5 bases and J gave up 0 bases, with 11 bases separating them. The CDR3, as DNA: TGTGCCAGCAGCGGGGAGTTAATAGCCAAAAACATTCAGTACTTC. Amino acid sequence: CASSGELIAKNIQYF.

The chain uses TRBV4-3 and TRBJ2-1; maybe TRBD2 (6 bases). CDR1 and CDR2 (germline): LGHNA, YSLEER. The V end was cut by 1 base, the J end by 8 bases, with 15 bases between. The CDR3 has 15 residues. The chain's CDR3 is CASSQVKGGWDEQFF. In nucleotides, the CDR3 is TGCGCCAGCAGCCAAGTAAAGGGAGGTTGGGATGAGCAGTTCTTC.

The chain joins TRBV6-5 to TRBJ2-7; D call uncertain. The germline V gene encodes CDR1 MNHEY and CDR2 SVGAGI. Trimming took off 6 bases at V and 3 bases at J, with 12 bases between the two ends. The CDR3 has 13 amino acids. The CDR3 DNA sequence: TGTGCCAGCAGCCTTTTCCTGAGCTACGAGCAGTACTTC. Its translation is CASSLFLSYEQYF.

The chain combines TRBV2 with TRBJ2-3, with a weak D call TRBD1 (5 bases). This CDR3 is 15 amino acids long. The ends were cut back, 1 base at V and 4 bases at J, with 12 bases in the middle. Per the germline V gene, CDR1 is SNHLY and CDR2 is FYNNEI. CDR3 sequence reads: CASSEGQGIADTQYF. The CDR3 DNA reads TGTGCCAGCAGTGAAGGTCAGGGAATCGCAGATACGCAGTATTTT.

The chain joins TRBV10-1 to TRBJ2-7, with no clear D. From germline, CDR1 is WNHNN and CDR2 SYGVQD (reference sequence). The CDR3 sequence is 12 residues long. Trimming took 5 bases from V and 3 from J, leaving 8 bases between them. The CDR3 here is CASSPDNYEQYF. The DNA of the CDR3 is TGCGCCAGCAGTCCTGACAACTACGAGCAGTACTTC.

The chain has TRBV6-5 and TRBJ2-7; D unresolved. CDR1 is MNHEY and CDR2 is SVGAGI in the germline V gene. Trimming cost V 4 bases and J 0 bases, with 7 bases left between them. The CDR3 contains 13 residues. The CDR3 bases are TGTGCCAGCAGTTTGGCCTTCTCCTACGAGCAGTACTTC. This translates into CASSLAFSYEQYF.

V is TRBV2 and J is TRBJ1-2, with 8 nucleotides matching TRBD1. CDR3 size: 16 residues. Germline CDR1 SNHLY, CDR2 FYNNEI. The junction had 14 bases not matched to a gene; V was cut back by 6 bases and J by 5 bases. The CDR3 sequence: CASRPDRGLLTYGYTF. The CDR3 DNA sequence: TGTGCCAGCAGGCCAGACAGGGGATTATTGACTTATGGCTACACCTTC.

This clone appeared once. This CDR3 is CASSYLAGVQETQYF. The CDR3 DNA is TGTGCCAGCAGTTACCTAGCGGGGGTCCAAGAGACCCAGTACTTC. The chain carries TRBV6-6 and TRBJ2-5, with 10 bases lining up with TRBD2. The ends lost 2 bases at V and 1 base at J; junction bases unmatched: 1. The CDR3 consists of 15 residues. Looked up from germline, CDR1 is MNHNY and CDR2 is SVGAGI (reference sequence).

About this clone itself: The germline gene is not matched at one end of the junction; a read error may be the cause. The CDR3 spells CASSEGYRATNSPLHF. The CDR3 DNA follows: TGTGCCAGCAGCGAAGGATACAGAGCCACTAATTCACCCCTCCACTTT. The rearrangement joins TRBV6-1 to TRBJ1-6; D unresolved. The CDR3 spans 16 residues. Germline values: CDR1 MNHNS, CDR2 SASEGT.

The gene calls are TRBV30 and TRBJ2-7; tentative D call: TRBD1 (7 bases). The CDR3 is 15 residues long. Germline V gene lookup returns CDR1 GTSNPN and CDR2 SVGIG (reference sequence). Trimming stripped 5 bases from V and 5 bases from J, with 22 bases between. The CDR3 protein is CAWALGAGGLDEQYF. The CDR3 DNA follows: TGTGCCTGGGCCCTGGGAGCAGGGGGGCTCGACGAGCAGTACTTC.